One and the same sample provided the 13 T cell receptor beta chains below, sequenced in a study of blood T cells in healthy people across ages. It was with a sample-barcoded 5' primer and a J-beta primer mix that a second PCR of about 7 to 12 cycles was run. Each CDR3 protein gets one entry after TCRdb re-called the 5' RACE reads with MiXCR. The sample lists about 970,000 distinct CDR3 sequences, 51% occurring once. Sequencing input: blood. The receptor set was obtained from a woman aged 55-69 years in good health.

Remarks on this clonotype: One junction end does not reproduce the germline sequence, and a read error may be involved. The chain recombines TRBV5-1 with TRBJ2-5; D is uncertain. The CDR3 loop spans 15 amino acids. Looked up from germline, CDR1 is SGHRS and CDR2 is YFSETQ. The CDR3 DNA sequence: TGTGCCAGCAGTTTAAGCAGTGGGTCCCAAGAGACCCAGTACTTC. Encoded protein: CASSLSSGSQETQYF.

The chain employs TRBV21-1 and TRBJ2-2. TRBV21-1 is marked as a pseudogene. This CDR3 is built from 16 residues. The CDR3 here is CASSKTPGGATGELFF. The CDR3 DNA sequence: TGTGCCAGCAGCAAAACTCCTGGCGGAGCCACCGGGGAGCTGTTTTTT.

This chain connects TRBV6-1 to TRBJ2-7, with D perhaps matching TRBD2 (6 bases). The J call may be faulty, since TRBJ2-5 better matches the DNA end. The CDR3 has 13 residues. Germline CDR1 and CDR2: MNHNS and SASEGT. The CDR3 DNA reads as TGTGCCATAGCGGAGGGACCTGGTGGGACCCAGTACTTC. It translates to CAIAEGPGGTQYF.

V usage is TRBV4-2 and J usage is TRBJ2-3; D unclear. V gave up 1 base and J gave up 3 bases, with 8 bases separating them. Germline V gene data show CDR1 as LGHNA and CDR2 as YNFKEQ. The CDR3 extends over 14 amino acids. CDR3 sequence reads: CASSQALSTDTQYF. The CDR3 DNA sequence: TGTGCCAGCAGCCAAGCACTATCTACAGATACGCAGTATTTT.

Only a few counts were recorded for this clonotype. The chain uses TRBV12-3 or TRBV12-4 and TRBJ2-3; 10 nucleotides agree with TRBD2. This CDR3 has 19 residues. Losses at the gene ends were 3 bases for V and 4 bases for J; bases not matched to a gene: 16. For the CDR3, the DNA is TGTGCCAGCAGTTTCGGGTCCTGGCTAGCGGGAGTAGTAGCAGATACGCAGTATTTT. Protein: CASSFGSWLAGVVADTQYF.

This clonotype showed up just a few times. This sequence joins TRBV5-1 and TRBJ2-7, with D tentatively TRBD1 (5 bases). Germline V lookup: CDR1 SGHRS, CDR2 YFSETQ. CDR3 length: 13 residues. Trimming left V 6 bases short and J 0 bases short, with 10 bases between. Written as DNA, the CDR3 is TGCGCCAGCACACAGGAAACCTCCTACGAGCAGTACTTC. Translating it yields CASTQETSYEQYF.

The rearrangement joins TRBV28 to TRBJ1-6; no reliable D call. Germline V CDR1 and CDR2: MDHEN, SYDVKM. The V end lost 6 bases, the J end lost 10 bases, and 13 bases lay between the germline ends. CDR3 size: 13 residues. As DNA, the CDR3 is TGTGCCAGCAGCCCAAGTGTTGGGTCACCCCTCCACTTT. Encoded protein: CASSPSVGSPLHF.

CDR3 bases: TGTGCCTGGAATTCGGCCGGGGAGCTGTTTTTT. Protein: CAWNSAGELFF. This rearrangement joins TRBV30 to TRBJ2-2; D unclear. Trimming removed 4 bases at V and 6 bases at J, with 6 bases between. The CDR3 totals 11 residues. Germline loops: CDR1 GTSNPN, CDR2 SVGIG (reference sequence).

This clonotype came up a few times. The chain uses TRBV29-1 and TRBJ1-2, with TRBD1 as a possible D gene (5 bases). The germline V gene has CDR1 SQVTM and CDR2 ANQGSEA. The CDR3 runs to 12 residues. Trimming removed 5 bases at V and 4 bases at J, with 11 bases between. CDR3 DNA sequence: TGCAGCGTTCAGGGTTCGGTCTATGGCTACACCTTC. Translating gives CSVQGSVYGYTF.

This CDR3 reads CASSLDPTSFTDTQYF. CDR3 nucleotide sequence: TGTGCCAGCAGCTTGGATCCGACTAGCTTCACAGATACGCAGTATTTT. The chain joins TRBV5-8 to TRBJ2-3, with 7 bases that match TRBD2. Germline values: CDR1 SGHTS, CDR2 YDEGEE. The CDR3 is 16 amino acids. With 0 bases clipped from V and 2 bases from J, the junction kept 6 bases outside the gene matches.

V gene TRBV28 combines with J gene TRBJ2-1; D may be TRBD2 (6 bases). Germline values: CDR1 MDHEN, CDR2 SYDVKM. This CDR3 has 16 residues. The V and J ends lost 4 bases and 7 bases respectively, with 20 bases between them. The CDR3 loop is CASSSPGAGSWNEQFF. The CDR3, as DNA: TGTGCCAGCAGTTCGCCCGGGGCGGGATCTTGGAATGAGCAGTTCTTC. Full variable domain (missing parts from reference TRBV28 and TRBJ2-1): DVKVTQSSRYLVKRTGEKVFLECVQDMDHENMFWYRQDPGLGLRLIYFSYDVKMKEKGDIPEGYSVSREKKERFSLILESASTNQTSMYLCASSSPGAGSWNEQFFGPGTRLTVL.

This rearrangement joins TRBV4-2 to TRBJ1-1, with unresolved D. V was cut by 7 bases and J by 0 bases, with 18 bases left in between. The CDR3 spans 16 residues. Germline lookup yields CDR1 LGHNA and CDR2 YNFKEQ. For the CDR3, the DNA is TGTGCCAGCACCTTAATGACGGCAGGAGTGAACACTGAAGCTTTCTTT. It translates to CASTLMTAGVNTEAFF.

The chain is built from TRBV7-2 and TRBJ2-3, with 8 nucleotides matching TRBD1. This CDR3 is built from 14 residues. With V trimmed by 7 bases and J by 3 bases, 6 bases remained unmatched. The germline CDR1 and CDR2 sequences are SGHTA and FQGNSA. The CDR3 is CASIRGPRTDTQYF. In DNA, the CDR3 is TGTGCCAGCATCAGGGGGCCCAGGACAGATACGCAGTATTTT. The complete variable domain, with remaining parts taken from reference TRBV7-2 and TRBJ2-3, reads GAGVSQSPSNKVTEKGKDVELRCDPISGHTALYWYRQSLGQGLEFLIYFQGNSAPDKSGLPSDRFSAERTGGSVSTLTIQRTQQEDSAVYLCASIRGPRTDTQYFGPGTRLTVL.